Included here is one T cell receptor (beta chain) sequence, with context. Its specificity is unknown. Sequencing was performed with immunoSEQ multiplex PCR; in TCRdb, only in-frame clones are kept and a portion is missing. The sample lists around 53,000 clones, about 88% occurring once. This CDR3 region has 15 residues. Germline CDR1 is MNHNS and CDR2 is SASEGT. The germline V and J ends were trimmed by 6 bases and 2 bases, with 17 bases remaining between them. Autoimmune disease history or systemic immunosuppression led to patients being barred. Blood got drawn at baseline, again on cycle 4 day 1, and then on cycle 7 day 1. This specimen belongs to a study of OX40 agonist ivuxolimab in advanced cancers. Points from the study as a whole: With doses of 0.1-3.0 mg/kg, partial responders showed among the lowest clonal expansion.

The chain couples TRBV6-1 to TRBJ2-7; TRBD2 is a possible D gene (5 bases). Sequenced here: CD4+ or CD8+ T cells sorted from blood, sampled in a trial of the OX40 agonist ivuxolimab. The sequence was collected from an adult with an advanced solid tumor such as melanoma, head and neck, liver or kidney cancer. CDR3 in amino acids: CASSGGLAVAYEQYF. DNA for the CDR3: TGTGCCAGCAGCGGAGGACTTGCCGTGGCCTACGAGCAGTACTTC.